A selection of T cell receptor beta chains follows, all from one sample in a study of T cell responses to AZD1222 COVID-19 vaccine. Clones were read by immunoSEQ multiplex PCR, and TCRdb kept only the in-frame ones, dropping some. This table has approximately 110,000 clones, around nine tenths appearing once. The source material was peripheral blood, sampled on day 0 of AZD1222 vaccination. The receptors were sampled from an adult in good health. CDR3s include the opening cysteine and the closing phenylalanine or tryptophan. The D gene is left open where the match is weak. Some rows have no size entry. The others give once, few or many, or a class for an expanded clone.

CASSLSGQGSTGELFF	TGTGCCAGCAGCTTGTCGGGACAGGGGAGCACCGGGGAGCTGTTTTTT	TRBD1	TRBV5-6	TRBJ2-2	16	NA
CASSHARFQETQYF	TGTGCCAGCAGCCACGCCCGGTTCCAAGAGACCCAGTACTTC	NA	TRBV7-8	TRBJ2-5	14	NA
CASSLGWEGQFF	TGTGCCAGCAGCTTGGGATGGGAGGGGCAGTTCTTC	TRBD2	TRBV11-2	TRBJ2-1	12	NA
CAWQSQGAGGYTF	TGTGCCTGGCAATCCCAGGGGGCGGGTGGCTACACCTTC	TRBD1	TRBV30	TRBJ1-2	13	NA
CASSPDRAGNSPLHF	TGTGCCAGCAGTCCTGACAGGGCTGGGAATTCACCCCTCCACTTT	TRBD1	TRBV6-5	TRBJ1-6	15	NA
CASSQGRQSETQYF	TGCGCCAGCAGCCAAGGGCGACAGTCGGAGACCCAGTACTTC	NA	TRBV4-3	TRBJ2-5	14	once
CASSRRTPRETQYF	TGTGCCAGCAGCCGCCGGACACCCCGGGAGACCCAGTACTTC	NA	TRBV3-1/TRBV3-2	TRBJ2-5	14	NA
CASSSGPPRETQYF	TGTGCCAGCAGCTCCGGACCGCCCCGAGAGACCCAGTACTTC	NA	TRBV5-6	TRBJ2-5	14	NA
CASSLSGYRDTQYF	TGTGCCAGCAGTTTATCAGGGTATAGAGATACGCAGTATTTT	NA	TRBV27	TRBJ2-3	14	once
CSATPGTAYEQYF	TGCAGCGCCACCCCAGGGACAGCCTACGAGCAGTACTTC	TRBD1	TRBV29-1	TRBJ2-7	13	NA
CASSLAPTGGNEQYF	TGTGCCAGCAGCTTAGCCCCCACAGGGGGTAACGAGCAGTACTTC	TRBD1	TRBV7-6	TRBJ2-7	15	NA
CASSPSETQYF	TGTGCCAGCTCACCGTCGGAGACCCAGTACTTC	NA	TRBV18	TRBJ2-5	11	NA
CASSPWGMNTEAFF	TGTGCCAGCAGTCCTTGGGGGATGAACACTGAAGCTTTCTTT	NA	TRBV6-5	TRBJ1-1	14	NA
CASRPGGTANSPLHF	TGTGCCAGCAGGCCCGGGGGGACCGCCAATTCACCCCTCCACTTT	NA	TRBV27	TRBJ1-6	15	NA
CASSDGWGGYTF	TGTGCCAGCAGTGACGGATGGGGAGGCTACACCTTC	NA	TRBV6-4	TRBJ1-2	12	NA
CASSLAGIGQPQHF	TGTGCCAGCAGCTTAGCTGGGATCGGACAGCCCCAGCATTTT	NA	TRBV7-2	TRBJ1-5	14	NA
CASSAEPGDTQYF	TGTGCCAGCAGCGCAGAGCCCGGGGATACGCAGTATTTT	NA	TRBV7-2	TRBJ2-3	13	NA
CASSPVLSTDTQYF	TGTGCCAGCTCACCGGTTCTTAGCACAGATACGCAGTATTTT	NA	TRBV18	TRBJ2-3	14	few
CASSQGLAGVSGEQYF	TGTGCCAGCAGCCAAGGACTAGCGGGGGTCTCAGGTGAGCAGTACTTC	TRBD2	TRBV3-1/TRBV3-2	TRBJ2-7	16	few
CASTQTRDYGYTF	TGTGCCAGCACCCAGACAAGGGACTATGGCTACACCTTC	NA	TRBV12-3/TRBV12-4	TRBJ1-2	13	NA
CASSEAGVRTGELFF	TGTGCCAGCAGTGAAGCTGGGGTCCGTACCGGGGAGCTGTTTTTT	NA	TRBV2	TRBJ2-2	15	few
CASSYLGQALREQYF	TGTGCCAGCAGCTACCTGGGACAGGCACTCCGCGAGCAGTACTTC	TRBD1	TRBV6-5	TRBJ2-7	15	NA
CASSLRGGRAYGYTF	TGTGCCAGCAGCTTACGGGGTGGAAGGGCCTATGGCTACACCTTC	NA	TRBV7-9	TRBJ1-2	15	NA
CASKEAYEQYF	TGTGCCAGTAAGGAAGCCTACGAGCAGTACTTC	NA	TRBV19	TRBJ2-7	11	once
CASSYSGGFGYTF	TGTGCCAGCAGTTACTCTGGGGGCTTTGGCTACACCTTC	NA	TRBV6-5	TRBJ1-2	13	NA
CASSSYPNTEAFF	TGTGCCAGCAGTTCGTATCCGAACACTGAAGCTTTCTTT	NA	TRBV12-3/TRBV12-4	TRBJ1-1	13	NA
CASSPNVEAGLVEKLFF	TGCGCCAGCAGCCCAAACGTGGAGGCAGGGCTCGTTGAAAAACTGTTTTTT	NA	TRBV4-1	TRBJ1-4	17	NA
CASSQDGGLGNYGYTF	TGTGCCAGCAGCCAAGACGGGGGGTTGGGGAACTATGGCTACACCTTC	NA	TRBV4-2	TRBJ1-2	16	NA
CASSLMTGGSYGYTF	TGCGCCAGCAGCTTGATGACAGGGGGTAGCTATGGCTACACCTTC	TRBD1	TRBV5-1	TRBJ1-2	15	NA
CASSLAGFGDTIYF	TGCGCCAGCAGCTTGGCCGGCTTCGGAGACACCATATATTTT	NA	TRBV5-1	TRBJ1-3	14	NA
CASSLVGSAFEGYTF	TGTGCCAGCAGCTTAGTCGGTTCGGCCTTCGAAGGCTACACCTTC	NA	TRBV7-9	TRBJ1-2	15	NA
CASSSPGGTYNSPLHF	TGTGCCAGCAGCTCGCCCGGTGGCACATATAATTCACCCCTCCACTTT	NA	TRBV5-5	TRBJ1-6	16	NA
CASNPSSDTQYF	TGTGCCAGCAACCCTTCGTCAGATACGCAGTATTTT	NA	TRBV12-3/TRBV12-4	TRBJ2-3	12	NA
CASSPDSATSTDTQYF	TGTGCCAGCTCACCGGATTCCGCCACTAGCACAGATACGCAGTATTTT	NA	TRBV18	TRBJ2-3	16	NA
CATGGANEQFF	TGTGCCACCGGAGGGGCGAATGAGCAGTTCTTC	NA	TRBV7-9	TRBJ2-1	11	NA
CASSVTGGSSEAFF	TGTGCCAGCAGCGTGACAGGGGGTAGCTCTGAAGCTTTCTTT	TRBD1	TRBV6-5	TRBJ1-1	14	NA
CASSEWDRGLENIQYF	TGTGCCAGCAGTGAATGGGACAGGGGGCTCGAAAACATTCAGTACTTC	TRBD1	TRBV7-2	TRBJ2-4	16	NA